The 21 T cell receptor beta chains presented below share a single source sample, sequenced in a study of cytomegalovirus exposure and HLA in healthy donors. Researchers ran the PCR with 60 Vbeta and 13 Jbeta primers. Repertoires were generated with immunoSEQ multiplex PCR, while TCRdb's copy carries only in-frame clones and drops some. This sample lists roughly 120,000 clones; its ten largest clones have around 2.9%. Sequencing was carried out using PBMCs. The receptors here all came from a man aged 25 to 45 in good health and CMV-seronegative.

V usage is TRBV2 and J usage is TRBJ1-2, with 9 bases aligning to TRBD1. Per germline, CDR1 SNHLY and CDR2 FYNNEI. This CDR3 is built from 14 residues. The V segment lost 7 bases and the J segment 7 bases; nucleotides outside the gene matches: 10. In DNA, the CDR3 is TGTGCCAGCATCTTCGAAGACAGGGGGGGTGGCTACACCTTC. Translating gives CASIFEDRGGGYTF. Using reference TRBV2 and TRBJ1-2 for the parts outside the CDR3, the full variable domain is EPEVTQTPSHQVTQMGQEVILRCVPISNHLYFYWYRQILGQKVEFLVSFYNNEISEKSEIFDDQFSVERPDGSNFTLKIRSTKLEDSAMYFCASIFEDRGGGYTFGSGTRLTVV.

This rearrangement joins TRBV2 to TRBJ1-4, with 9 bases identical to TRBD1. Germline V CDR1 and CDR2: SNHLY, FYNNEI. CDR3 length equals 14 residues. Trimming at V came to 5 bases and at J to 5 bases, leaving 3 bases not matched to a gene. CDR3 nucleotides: TGTGCCAGCAGTTCGGACAGGGGAAATGAAAAACTGTTTTTT. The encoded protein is CASSSDRGNEKLFF. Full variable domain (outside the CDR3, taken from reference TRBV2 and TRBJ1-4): EPEVTQTPSHQVTQMGQEVILRCVPISNHLYFYWYRQILGQKVEFLVSFYNNEISEKSEIFDDQFSVERPDGSNFTLKIRSTKLEDSAMYFCASSSDRGNEKLFFGSGTQLSVL.

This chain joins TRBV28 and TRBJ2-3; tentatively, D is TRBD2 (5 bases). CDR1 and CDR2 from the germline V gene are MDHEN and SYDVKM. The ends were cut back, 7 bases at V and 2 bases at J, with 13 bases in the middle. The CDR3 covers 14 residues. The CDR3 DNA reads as TGTGCCAGCACCCTACCGGGAAACACAGATACGCAGTATTTT. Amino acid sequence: CASTLPGNTDTQYF. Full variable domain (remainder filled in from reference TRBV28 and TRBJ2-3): DVKVTQSSRYLVKRTGEKVFLECVQDMDHENMFWYRQDPGLGLRLIYFSYDVKMKEKGDIPEGYSVSREKKERFSLILESASTNQTSMYLCASTLPGNTDTQYFGPGTRLTVL.

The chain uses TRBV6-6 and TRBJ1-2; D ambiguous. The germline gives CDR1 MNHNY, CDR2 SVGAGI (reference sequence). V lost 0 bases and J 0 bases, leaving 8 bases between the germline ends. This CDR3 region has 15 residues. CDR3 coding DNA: TGTGCCAGCAGTTACTCGCGCACCACTAACTATGGCTACACCTTC. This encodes CASSYSRTTNYGYTF.

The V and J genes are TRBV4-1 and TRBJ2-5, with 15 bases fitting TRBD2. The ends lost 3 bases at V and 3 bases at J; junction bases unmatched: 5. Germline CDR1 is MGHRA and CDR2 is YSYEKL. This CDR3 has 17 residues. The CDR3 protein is CASSHGLAGGPKETQYF. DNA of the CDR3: TGCGCCAGCAGCCACGGACTAGCGGGAGGGCCGAAAGAGACCCAGTACTTC.

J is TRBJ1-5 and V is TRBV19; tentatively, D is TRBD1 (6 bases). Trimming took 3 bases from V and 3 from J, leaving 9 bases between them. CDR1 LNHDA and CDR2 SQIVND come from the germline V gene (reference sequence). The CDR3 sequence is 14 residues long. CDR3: CASSIGGANQPQHF. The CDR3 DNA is TGTGCCAGTAGTATCGGGGGGGCCAATCAGCCCCAGCATTTT.

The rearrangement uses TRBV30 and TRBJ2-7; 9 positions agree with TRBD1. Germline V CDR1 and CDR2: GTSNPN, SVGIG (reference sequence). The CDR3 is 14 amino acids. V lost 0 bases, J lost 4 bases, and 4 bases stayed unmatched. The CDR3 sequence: CAWSVQGASYEQYF. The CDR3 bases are TGTGCCTGGAGTGTACAGGGGGCGTCGTACGAGCAGTACTTC.

The CDR3 DNA reads TGCGCCAGCAGCCACCCGGGACTAGCGGGAGTTGGAGGGACCGGGGAGCTGTTTTTT. Protein sequence: CASSHPGLAGVGGTGELFF. The V gene is TRBV4-1, the J gene TRBJ2-2; 14 positions match TRBD2. The CDR3 covers 19 residues. The J segment lost 5 bases and the V segment lost 3 bases, leaving 11 bases of the junction unmatched. Germline V gives CDR1 MGHRA, CDR2 YSYEKL.

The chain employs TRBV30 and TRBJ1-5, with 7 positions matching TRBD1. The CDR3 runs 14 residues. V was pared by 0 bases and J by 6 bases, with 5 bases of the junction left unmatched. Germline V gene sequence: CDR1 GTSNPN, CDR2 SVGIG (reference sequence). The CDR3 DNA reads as TGTGCCTGGAGTGTACTCCCAGGGGGTCAGCCCCAGCATTTT. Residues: CAWSVLPGGQPQHF.

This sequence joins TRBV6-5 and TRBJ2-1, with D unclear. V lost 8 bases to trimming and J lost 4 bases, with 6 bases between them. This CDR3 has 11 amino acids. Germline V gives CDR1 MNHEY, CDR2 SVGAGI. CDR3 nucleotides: TGTGCCAGCCGAGGATACAATGAGCAGTTCTTC. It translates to CASRGYNEQFF.

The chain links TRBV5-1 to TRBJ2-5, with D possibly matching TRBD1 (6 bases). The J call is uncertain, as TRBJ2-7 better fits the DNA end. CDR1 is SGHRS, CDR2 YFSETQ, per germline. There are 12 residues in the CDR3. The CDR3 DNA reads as TGCGCCAGCAGCGCGGACAGCTACGAGCAGTACTTC. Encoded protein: CASSADSYEQYF.

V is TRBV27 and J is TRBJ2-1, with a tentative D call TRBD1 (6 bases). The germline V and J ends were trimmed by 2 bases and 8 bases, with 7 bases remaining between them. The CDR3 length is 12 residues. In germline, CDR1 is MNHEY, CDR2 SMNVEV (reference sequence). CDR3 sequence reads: CASSLGGDEQFF. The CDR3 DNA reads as TGTGCCAGCAGTTTAGGGGGCGATGAGCAGTTCTTC.

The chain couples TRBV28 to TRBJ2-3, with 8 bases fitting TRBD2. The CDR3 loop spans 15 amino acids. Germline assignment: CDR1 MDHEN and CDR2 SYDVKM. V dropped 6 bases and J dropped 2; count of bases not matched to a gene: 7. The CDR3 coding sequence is TGTGCCAGCAGCTTAGCGGGGCGCATCACAGATACGCAGTATTTT. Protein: CASSLAGRITDTQYF.

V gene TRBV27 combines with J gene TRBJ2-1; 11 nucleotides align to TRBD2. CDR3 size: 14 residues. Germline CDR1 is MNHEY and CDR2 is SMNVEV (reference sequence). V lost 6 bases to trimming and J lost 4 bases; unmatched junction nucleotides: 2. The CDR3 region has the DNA TGTGCCAGCAGACGGACTAGCGGGTACAATGAGCAGTTCTTC. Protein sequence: CASRRTSGYNEQFF.

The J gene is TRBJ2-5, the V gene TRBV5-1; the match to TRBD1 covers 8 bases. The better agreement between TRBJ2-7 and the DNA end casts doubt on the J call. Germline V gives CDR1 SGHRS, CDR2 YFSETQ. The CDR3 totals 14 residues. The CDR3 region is CASSLRQGPYEQYF. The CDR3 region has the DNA TGCGCCAGCAGCCTCCGACAGGGGCCCTACGAGCAGTACTTC.

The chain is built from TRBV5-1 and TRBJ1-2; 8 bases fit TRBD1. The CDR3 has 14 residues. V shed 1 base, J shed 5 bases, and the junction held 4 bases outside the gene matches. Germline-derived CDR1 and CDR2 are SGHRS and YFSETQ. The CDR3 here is CASSLRQGRYGYTF. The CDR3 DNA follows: TGCGCCAGCAGCTTGAGACAGGGGCGTTATGGCTACACCTTC.

CDR3 nucleotides: TGTGCCAGCAGCTTGACTGCGAACAATGAGCAGTTCTTC. Translated: CASSLTANNEQFF. The V gene is TRBV7-6, the J gene TRBJ2-1; D gene uncertain. This CDR3 has 13 amino acids. Germline loops: CDR1 SGHVS, CDR2 FNYEAQ. The germline V and J ends were trimmed by 3 bases and 5 bases, with 8 bases remaining between them.

CDR3 amino acids: CASSLCTGGYLEAFF. CDR3 nucleotides: TGTGCCAGCAGTTTATGTACAGGGGGCTATTTGGAAGCTTTCTTT. The chain links TRBV28 to TRBJ1-1; TRBD1 aligns across 9 bases. V shed 0 bases and J 8 bases; nucleotides not matched to a gene: 7. The germline V gene has CDR1 MDHEN and CDR2 SYDVKM. CDR3 length: 15 residues.

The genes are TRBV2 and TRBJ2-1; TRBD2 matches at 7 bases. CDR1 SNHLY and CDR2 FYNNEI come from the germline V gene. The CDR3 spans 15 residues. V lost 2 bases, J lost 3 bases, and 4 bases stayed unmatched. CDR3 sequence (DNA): TGTGCCAGCAGTGAAAAGGGGAGGGTCTACAATGAGCAGTTCTTC. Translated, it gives CASSEKGRVYNEQFF.

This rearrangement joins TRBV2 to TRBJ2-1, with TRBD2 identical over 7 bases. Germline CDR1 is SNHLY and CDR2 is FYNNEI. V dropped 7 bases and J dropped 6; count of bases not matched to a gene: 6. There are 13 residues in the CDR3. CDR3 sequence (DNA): TGTGCCAGCACCCGAGGGAGGGGCAATGAGCAGTTCTTC. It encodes CASTRGRGNEQFF.

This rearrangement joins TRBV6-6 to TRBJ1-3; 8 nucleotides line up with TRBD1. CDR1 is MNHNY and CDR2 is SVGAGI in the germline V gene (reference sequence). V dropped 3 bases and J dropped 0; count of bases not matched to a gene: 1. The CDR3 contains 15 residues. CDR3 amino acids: CASSYTGGSGNTIYF. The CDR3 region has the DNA TGTGCCAGCAGTTATACAGGGGGCTCTGGAAACACCATATATTTT.